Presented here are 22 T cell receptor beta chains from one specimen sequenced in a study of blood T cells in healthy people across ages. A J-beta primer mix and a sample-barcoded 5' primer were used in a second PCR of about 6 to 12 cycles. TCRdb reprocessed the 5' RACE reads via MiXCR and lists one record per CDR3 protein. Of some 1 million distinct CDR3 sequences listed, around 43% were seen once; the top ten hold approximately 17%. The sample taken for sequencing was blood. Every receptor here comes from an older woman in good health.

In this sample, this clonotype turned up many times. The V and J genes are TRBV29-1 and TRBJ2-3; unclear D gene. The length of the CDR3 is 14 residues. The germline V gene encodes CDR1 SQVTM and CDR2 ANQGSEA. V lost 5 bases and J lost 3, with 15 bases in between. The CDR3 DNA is TGCAGCGTTAAGGGCCCCCCGACGACAGATACGCAGTATTTT. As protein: CSVKGPPTTDTQYF.

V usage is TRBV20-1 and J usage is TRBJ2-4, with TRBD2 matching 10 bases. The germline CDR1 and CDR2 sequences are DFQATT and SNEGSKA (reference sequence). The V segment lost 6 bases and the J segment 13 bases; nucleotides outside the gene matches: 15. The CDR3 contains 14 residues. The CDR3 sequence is CSAPGLADNNEQYF. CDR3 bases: TGCAGTGCCCCCGGACTAGCGGATAACAATGAGCAGTACTTC.

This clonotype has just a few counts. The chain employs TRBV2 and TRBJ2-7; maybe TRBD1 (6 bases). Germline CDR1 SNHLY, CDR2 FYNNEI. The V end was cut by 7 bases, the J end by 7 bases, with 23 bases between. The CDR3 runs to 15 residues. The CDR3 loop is CASIRGHSYPLEQYF. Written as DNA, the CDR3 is TGTGCCAGCATACGGGGACACTCTTACCCCCTTGAGCAGTACTTC. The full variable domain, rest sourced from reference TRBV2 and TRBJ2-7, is EPEVTQTPSHQVTQMGQEVILRCVPISNHLYFYWYRQILGQKVEFLVSFYNNEISEKSEIFDDQFSVERPDGSNFTLKIRSTKLEDSAMYFCASIRGHSYPLEQYFGPGTRLTVT.

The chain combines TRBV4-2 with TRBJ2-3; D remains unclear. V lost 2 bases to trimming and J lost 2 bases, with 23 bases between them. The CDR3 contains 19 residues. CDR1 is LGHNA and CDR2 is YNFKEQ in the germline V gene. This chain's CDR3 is CASSQFKSDVLLNTDTQYF. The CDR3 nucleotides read TGTGCCAGCAGCCAATTTAAGTCGGACGTTCTCTTAAACACAGATACGCAGTATTTT.

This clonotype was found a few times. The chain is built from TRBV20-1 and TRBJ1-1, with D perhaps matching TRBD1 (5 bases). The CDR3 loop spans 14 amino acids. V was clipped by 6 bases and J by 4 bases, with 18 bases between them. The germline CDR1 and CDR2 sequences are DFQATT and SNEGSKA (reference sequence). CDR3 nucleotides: TGCAGTGCCACCTCGTTTGGGGCGGCCACTGAAGCTTTCTTT. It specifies CSATSFGAATEAFF.

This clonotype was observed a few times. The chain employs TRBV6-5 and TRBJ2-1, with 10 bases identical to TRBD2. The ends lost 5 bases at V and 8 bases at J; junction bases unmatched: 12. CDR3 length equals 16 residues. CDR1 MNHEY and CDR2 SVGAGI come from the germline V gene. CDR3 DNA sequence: TGTGCCAGCAGTCCCCTTAGCGGGGGGATTTCGCATGAGCAGTTCTTC. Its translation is CASSPLSGGISHEQFF.

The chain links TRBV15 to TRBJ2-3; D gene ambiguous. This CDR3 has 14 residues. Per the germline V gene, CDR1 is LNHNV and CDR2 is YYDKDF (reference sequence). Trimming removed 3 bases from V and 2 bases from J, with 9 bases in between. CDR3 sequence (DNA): TGTGCCACCAGCAGGGGGTCAACCACAGATACGCAGTATTTT. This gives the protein CATSRGSTTDTQYF.

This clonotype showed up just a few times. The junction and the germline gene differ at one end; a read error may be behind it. CDR3 protein: CSVEDLGHEQYF. CDR3 nucleotide sequence: TGCAGTGTTGAAGACCTCGGTCATGAGCAGTACTTC. This chain connects TRBV29-1 to TRBJ2-5, with D uncertain. CDR1 is SQVTM, CDR2 ANQGSEA, per germline. CDR3 length: 12 residues.

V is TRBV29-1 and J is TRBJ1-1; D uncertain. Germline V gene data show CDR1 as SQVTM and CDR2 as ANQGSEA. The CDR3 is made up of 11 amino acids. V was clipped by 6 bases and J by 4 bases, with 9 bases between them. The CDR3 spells CSVALSTEAFF. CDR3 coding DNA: TGCAGCGTGGCCCTGAGCACTGAAGCTTTCTTT. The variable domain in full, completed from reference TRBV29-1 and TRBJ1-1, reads SAVISQKPSRDICQRGTSLTIQCQVDSQVTMMFWYRQQPGQSLTLIATANQGSEATYESGFVIDKFPISRPNLTFSTLTVSNMSPEDSSIYLCSVALSTEAFFGQGTRLTVV.

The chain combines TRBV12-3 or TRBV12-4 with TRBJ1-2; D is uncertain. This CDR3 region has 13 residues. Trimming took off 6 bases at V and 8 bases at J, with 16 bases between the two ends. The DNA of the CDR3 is TGTGCCAGCAGCCTCGGACTTGAAGGCGGCTACACCTTC. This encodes CASSLGLEGGYTF.

CDR3 protein: CSALTDTQYF. The DNA of the CDR3 is TGCAGTGCCCTCACAGATACGCAGTATTTT. The chain joins TRBV20-1 to TRBJ2-3; the D is unclear. V lost 6 bases and J lost 2, with 3 bases in between. CDR1 DFQATT and CDR2 SNEGSKA come from the germline V gene (reference sequence). The CDR3 length is 10 residues.

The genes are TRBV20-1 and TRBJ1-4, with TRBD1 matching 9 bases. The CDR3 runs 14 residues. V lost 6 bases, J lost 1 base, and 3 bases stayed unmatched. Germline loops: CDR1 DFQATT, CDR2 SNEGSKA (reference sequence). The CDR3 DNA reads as TGCAGTGCATTGACAGGGGGAACTAATGAAAAACTGTTTTTT. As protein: CSALTGGTNEKLFF.

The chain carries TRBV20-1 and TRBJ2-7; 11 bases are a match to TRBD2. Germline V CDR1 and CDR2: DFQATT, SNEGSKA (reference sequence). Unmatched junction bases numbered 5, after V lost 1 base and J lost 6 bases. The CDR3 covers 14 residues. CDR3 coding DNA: TGCAGTGCTAGAGTCGGTAGCGGGAGGGGCGAGCAGTACTTC. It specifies CSARVGSGRGEQYF.

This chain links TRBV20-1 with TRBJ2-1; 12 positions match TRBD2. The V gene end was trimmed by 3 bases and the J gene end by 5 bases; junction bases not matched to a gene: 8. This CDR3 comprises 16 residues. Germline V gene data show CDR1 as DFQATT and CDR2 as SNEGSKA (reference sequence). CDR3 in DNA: TGCAGTGCTAGTGTTCCTAGCGGGAGGGCCGACAATGAGCAGTTCTTC. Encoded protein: CSASVPSGRADNEQFF.

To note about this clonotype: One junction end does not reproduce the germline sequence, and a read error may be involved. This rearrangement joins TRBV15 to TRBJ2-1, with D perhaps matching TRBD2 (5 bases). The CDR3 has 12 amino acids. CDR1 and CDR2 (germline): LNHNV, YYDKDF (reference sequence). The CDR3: CTTSRDEGEQFF. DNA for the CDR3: TGTACCACCAGCAGAGATGAGGGTGAGCAGTTCTTC.

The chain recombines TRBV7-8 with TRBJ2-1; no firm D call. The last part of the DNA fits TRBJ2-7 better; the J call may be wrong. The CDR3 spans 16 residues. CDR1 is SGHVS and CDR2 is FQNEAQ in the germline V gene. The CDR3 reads CASSLVVDSSYNEQYF. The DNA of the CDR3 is TGTGCCAGCAGCTTAGTGGTAGATAGCTCCTACAATGAGCAGTACTTC.

The DNA of the CDR3 is TGCGCCAGCGGAACTAGCGGGGGAACCTACAATGAGCAGTTCTTC. Amino acids: CASGTSGGTYNEQFF. The rearrangement uses TRBV5-1 and TRBJ2-1; 11 bases line up with TRBD2. The CDR3 length is 15 residues. CDR1 is SGHRS and CDR2 is YFSETQ in the germline V gene. V shed 7 bases and J 2 bases; nucleotides not matched to a gene: 5.

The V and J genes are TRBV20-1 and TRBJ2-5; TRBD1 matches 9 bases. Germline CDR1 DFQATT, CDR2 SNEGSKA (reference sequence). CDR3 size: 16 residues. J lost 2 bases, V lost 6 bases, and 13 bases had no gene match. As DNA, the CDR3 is TGCAGTGCCACTCACCCCGACAGGGGGGGTCAAGAGACCCAGTACTTC. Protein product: CSATHPDRGGQETQYF.

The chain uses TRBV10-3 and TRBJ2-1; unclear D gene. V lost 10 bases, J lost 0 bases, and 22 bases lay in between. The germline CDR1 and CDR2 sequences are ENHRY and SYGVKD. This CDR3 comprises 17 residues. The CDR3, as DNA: TGTGCCACCGCTCATACTCTGTCACTGAGCTCCTACAATGAGCAGTTCTTC. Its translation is CATAHTLSLSSYNEQFF.

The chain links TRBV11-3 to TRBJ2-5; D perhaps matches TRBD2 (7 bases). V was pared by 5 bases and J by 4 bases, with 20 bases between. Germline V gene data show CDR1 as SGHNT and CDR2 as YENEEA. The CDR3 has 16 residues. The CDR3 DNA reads TGTGCCAGCAGCCCCTCCACTGGGGGGGCGGGAGAGACCCAGTACTTC. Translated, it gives CASSPSTGGAGETQYF.

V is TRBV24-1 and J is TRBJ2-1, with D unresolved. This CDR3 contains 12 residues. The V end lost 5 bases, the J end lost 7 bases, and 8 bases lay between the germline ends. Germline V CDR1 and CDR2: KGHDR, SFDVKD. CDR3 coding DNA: TGTGCCACCAGTGGTCAGACGAATGAGCAGTTCTTC. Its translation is CATSGQTNEQFF.

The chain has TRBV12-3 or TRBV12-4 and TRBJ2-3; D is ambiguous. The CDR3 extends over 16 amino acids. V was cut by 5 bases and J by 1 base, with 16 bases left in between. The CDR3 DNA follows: TGTGCCAGCAGTACTTCCGGCAGAGGTCGCACAGATACGCAGTATTTT. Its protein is CASSTSGRGRTDTQYF.